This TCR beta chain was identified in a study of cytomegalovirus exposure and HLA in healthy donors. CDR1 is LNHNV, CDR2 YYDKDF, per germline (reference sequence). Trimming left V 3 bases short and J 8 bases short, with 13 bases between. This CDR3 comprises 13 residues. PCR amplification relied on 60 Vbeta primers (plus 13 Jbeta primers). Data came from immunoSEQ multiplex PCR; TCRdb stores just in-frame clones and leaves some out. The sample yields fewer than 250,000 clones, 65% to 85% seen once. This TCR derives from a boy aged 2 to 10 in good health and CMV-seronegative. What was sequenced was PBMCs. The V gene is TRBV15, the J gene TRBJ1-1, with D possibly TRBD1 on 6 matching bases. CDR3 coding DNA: TGTGCCACCAGCAGTAGGACAGACGAGGAAGCTTTCTTT. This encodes CATSSRTDEEAFF. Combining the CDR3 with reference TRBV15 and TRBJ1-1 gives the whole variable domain DAMVIQNPRYQVTQFGKPVTLSCSQTLNHNVMYWYQQKSSQAPKLLFHYYDKDFNNEADTPDNFQSRRPNTSFCFLDIRSPGLGDTAMYLCATSSRTDEEAFFGQGTRLTVV.